This entry lists 13 T cell receptor beta chains sequenced from one sample in a study of breast tumors, draining lymph nodes, adjacent tissues. TCRdb called the multiplex PCR reads again in MiXCR, with one record for every CDR3 protein. The table has around 15,000 distinct CDR3 sequences, under 60% seen once; the top ten hold 16%. Sample: tumor-adjacent breast tissue. Source of these receptors: a female donor with breast cancer. Some clones in this sample may be carry-over from other donors' samples.

There are many counts of this clonotype. The V call is TRBV7-2, the J call TRBJ2-3; D may be TRBD1 or TRBD2 (5 bases each). The CDR3 runs to 18 residues. With 2 bases removed from V and 4 bases from J, the gap between germline ends came to 22 bases. Germline V gene data show CDR1 as SGHTA and CDR2 as FQGNSA. CDR3: CASSLLRAMGVIADTQYF. The CDR3 nucleotides are TGTGCCAGCAGCTTATTGCGGGCTATGGGGGTAATCGCAGATACGCAGTATTTT.

There are many counts of this clonotype. The chain is built from TRBV27 and TRBJ2-2, with D possibly being TRBD2 (5 bases). The CDR3 contains 14 residues. V was cut by 4 bases and J by 6 bases, with 12 bases left in between. In germline, CDR1 is MNHEY, CDR2 SMNVEV (reference sequence). CDR3 sequence reads: CASSSLLGSGELFF. The CDR3 DNA reads as TGTGCCAGCAGTTCGCTACTAGGGTCCGGGGAGCTGTTTTTT.

J is TRBJ2-1 and V is TRBV9; 7 bases are shared with TRBD2. J gave up 7 bases and V 0 bases, and 7 bases lay outside the gene matches. The length of the CDR3 is 15 residues. CDR1 SGDLS and CDR2 YYNGEE come from the germline V gene. The DNA for the CDR3 is TGTGCCAGCAGCGTAGTGGGGGAGGGTGGAAATGAGCAGTTCTTC. Residues: CASSVVGEGGNEQFF.

This clonotype was detected many times. CDR3 residues: CASSLYRKSGDTQYF. CDR3 in DNA: TGTGCCAGCAGCTTATACCGGAAATCGGGAGATACGCAGTATTTT. The rearrangement joins TRBV7-8 to TRBJ2-3; no firm D call. This CDR3 is 15 amino acids long. Germline CDR1 reads SGHVS; CDR2 reads FQNEAQ. Deletions cut 2 bases from V and 5 bases from J, with 14 bases between.

The chain combines TRBV11-3 with TRBJ2-5; D uncertain. From germline, CDR1 is SGHNT and CDR2 YENEEA. The CDR3 is 12 amino acids. Trimming took 6 bases from V and 2 from J, leaving 7 bases between them. The CDR3, as DNA: TGTGCCAGCAGGGTGGGGCAAGAGACCCAGTACTTC. Its protein product is CASRVGQETQYF. The entire variable domain, with the rest obtained from reference TRBV11-3 and TRBJ2-5, is as follows: EAGVVQSPRYKIIEKKQPVAFWCNPISGHNTLYWYLQNLGQGPELLIRYENEEAVDDSQLPKDRFSAERLKGVDSTLKIQPAELGDSAVYLCASRVGQETQYFGPGTRLLVL.

The sample holds many counts of this clonotype. A much larger clone lies a single base off, so this may be a read error. The chain carries TRBV12-3 or TRBV12-4 and TRBJ2-2; unclear D gene. V was cut by 3 bases and J by 7 bases, with 9 bases left in between. This CDR3 has 13 amino acids. The CDR3 region has the DNA TGTGCCAGCAGTTTCAGTTCGGTCGGGGAGCTGTTTTTT. Its protein product is CASSFSSVGELFF.

This clonotype is medium-sized. The chain carries TRBV20-1 and TRBJ2-1, with 10 nucleotides matching TRBD2. Germline V gene sequence: CDR1 DFQATT, CDR2 SNEGSKA (reference sequence). Trimming at V came to 0 bases and at J to 0 bases, leaving 2 bases not matched to a gene. The length of the CDR3 is 16 residues. CDR3 sequence: CSARDWTSGSYNEQFF. The CDR3, as DNA: TGCAGTGCTAGAGACTGGACTAGCGGCTCCTACAATGAGCAGTTCTTC.

This clonotype was found many times. A read error may explain this, as a much larger clone is one base away. Written as DNA, the CDR3 is TGTGCCAGCAGCGTAGCGATCGGGGGAGAGACCCAGTCCTTC. It encodes CASSVAIGGETQSF. The chain recombines TRBV9 with TRBJ2-5; perhaps TRBD2 as D (6 bases). CDR3 length equals 14 residues. Germline V gives CDR1 SGDLS, CDR2 YYNGEE.

Concerning this clonotype: A junction boundary mismatches the germline segment, possibly from a read error. The chain employs TRBV9 and TRBJ2-6, with a weak D call TRBD1 (6 bases). CDR1 SGDLS and CDR2 YYNGEE come from the germline V gene. The CDR3 loop spans 15 amino acids. Here the CDR3 reads CASTRGQPGENVLTF. The CDR3 bases are TGTGCCAGCACACGTGGACAGCCCGGGGAGAACGTCTTGACTTTC.

This clonotype was seen many times. J is TRBJ1-2 and V is TRBV10-3; 8 positions match TRBD1. Germline CDR1 is ENHRY and CDR2 is SYGVKD. The CDR3 is 15 amino acids. With V trimmed by 9 bases and J by 3 bases, 12 bases remained unmatched. CDR3 DNA: TGTGCCATTCGTATAACCGGACAGGGAGACTATGGCTACACCTTC. The encoded protein is CAIRITGQGDYGYTF.

The V gene is TRBV7-3, the J gene TRBJ2-1; TRBD2 is a possible D gene (7 bases). The CDR3 extends over 15 amino acids. V lost 3 bases and J 9 bases, leaving 18 bases between the germline ends. The germline CDR1 and CDR2 sequences are SGHTA and FQGTGA. The CDR3, as DNA: TGTGCCAGCAGCTTGGGGGGGGGCGCGAATCCTGAGCAGTTCTTC. As protein: CASSLGGGANPEQFF.

Many counts were recorded for this clonotype. This chain connects TRBV29-1 to TRBJ2-3; D may be TRBD2 (5 bases). V lost 7 bases and J lost 2, with 19 bases in between. CDR1 and CDR2 (germline): SQVTM, ANQGSEA. This CDR3 has 15 amino acids. The CDR3 nucleotides are TGCAGCGCCTCCGGTGATAGCGCCTTCACAGATACGCAGTATTTT. Translating gives CSASGDSAFTDTQYF.

The rearrangement joins TRBV4-3 to TRBJ1-1, with a weak D call TRBD1 (5 bases). Germline V gene lookup returns CDR1 LGHNA and CDR2 YSLEER. V gave up 0 bases and J gave up 5 bases, with 13 bases separating them. CDR3 length equals 15 residues. The CDR3 nucleotides are TGCGCCAGCAGCCAAGAGGCAGGGTTGGCGACTGAAGCTTTCTTT. Encoded protein: CASSQEAGLATEAFF.